This TCR beta chain was sequenced during a study of blood T cell repertoires in COVID-19. Study at large: Italy, Spain and the United States were the sources of the convalescent and acute COVID-19 samples. The analysed material was cDNA or gDNA that came from T cells, B-cell-depleted T cells, or PBMCs.

The CDR3 loop spans 13 amino acids. Trimming removed 3 bases from V and 9 bases from J; junction bases left unmatched: 7. Germline V gene sequence: CDR1 SGHTA, CDR2 FQGNSA. Seattle patients were enrolled during active infection and followed longitudinally. Per the original methods: Amplification from reference gene primers served as the basis for estimated nucleated cell counts. Here immunoSEQ multiplex PCR was the method, and the copy in TCRdb shows in-frame clones only, minus some. The V and J calls and the clone size are those of that table, but D and trimming were determined from the DNA. The sample includes 150,000 or so clones, roughly three quarters of them seen just once.

The source is a woman aged 70 to 79 with COVID-19, enrolled during active disease. The material sequenced was peripheral blood. The V gene is TRBV7-2, the J gene TRBJ1-1; 7 bases map to TRBD1. The CDR3 reads CASSFGARGQAFF. The CDR3 DNA sequence: TGTGCCAGCAGCTTTGGGGCTAGGGGGCAAGCTTTCTTT.